One sample yielded the 32 T cell receptor beta chains listed below, sequenced in a study of cytotoxic CD8 clonotypes in ibrutinib-treated CLL (dated by TCRdb to the early 2020s). Libraries were built with the immunoSEQ multiplex PCR assay. Sourced from immuneACCESS, this table was stored by TCRdb with only in-frame sequences that have V and J called. A share of the clones is absent; for the studies checked, an unresolved V gene accounts for under half, and the remainder has no known explanation. In all, the sample holds some 160,000 clones, and around 84% of those were seen once. Together, the top ten hold approximately 2% of the sample. The time point label here, explained by the study, means: eleven to twelve months on ibrutinib. Source: PBMCs, taken after 12 months of ibrutinib treatment. Receptors originate from a human donor with chronic lymphocytic leukemia.

V usage is TRBV29-1 and J usage is TRBJ2-7, with D possibly being TRBD1 (7 bases). The V and J ends lost 6 bases and 3 bases respectively, with 15 bases between them. The CDR3 spans 13 residues. The germline V gene encodes CDR1 SQVTM and CDR2 ANQGSEA. The chain's CDR3 is CSVRGDSLYEQYF. CDR3 DNA sequence: TGCAGCGTGAGGGGGGACAGCCTCTACGAGCAGTACTTC.

The gene calls are TRBV7-3 and TRBJ2-7; D gene unclear. CDR1 and CDR2 from the germline V gene are SGHTA and FQGTGA. CDR3 length: 15 residues. V lost 1 base, J lost 5 bases, and 15 bases lay in between. The CDR3 loop is CASSLIVVGGDEQYF. Written as DNA, the CDR3 is TGTGCCAGCAGCTTAATCGTGGTGGGTGGCGACGAGCAGTACTTC.

This chain uses TRBV28 with TRBJ2-2, with 14 bases matching TRBD2. V shed 8 bases, J shed 6 bases, and the junction held 2 bases outside the gene matches. In germline, CDR1 is MDHEN, CDR2 SYDVKM. The CDR3 runs 14 residues. The CDR3 bases are TGTGCCAGCCTGACTAGCGGGAGGGCCGGGGAGCTGTTTTTT. Protein sequence: CASLTSGRAGELFF. Combining the CDR3 with reference TRBV28 and TRBJ2-2 gives the whole variable domain DVKVTQSSRYLVKRTGEKVFLECVQDMDHENMFWYRQDPGLGLRLIYFSYDVKMKEKGDIPEGYSVSREKKERFSLILESASTNQTSMYLCASLTSGRAGELFFGEGSRLTVL.

This clone was detected once. The chain recombines TRBV19 with TRBJ2-1; 10 bases line up with TRBD2. CDR1 is LNHDA and CDR2 is SQIVND in the germline V gene (reference sequence). The CDR3 runs 15 residues. With 4 bases clipped from V and 4 bases from J, the junction kept 4 bases outside the gene matches. CDR3 in amino acids: CASSKASGSYNEQFF. The CDR3 DNA follows: TGTGCCAGTAGTAAGGCTAGCGGGAGTTACAATGAGCAGTTCTTC.

V gene TRBV18 combines with J gene TRBJ1-1; 11 nucleotides agree with TRBD1. Trimming at V came to 2 bases and at J to 4 bases, leaving 9 bases not matched to a gene. This CDR3 has 17 amino acids. From germline, CDR1 is KGHSH and CDR2 LQKENI. The CDR3, as DNA: TGTGCCAGCTCACCAGGACAGGGGGCGGTGGGTGGCACTGAAGCTTTCTTT. Its protein is CASSPGQGAVGGTEAFF.

The V gene is TRBV28, the J gene TRBJ1-2; TRBD1 might be the D (5 bases). The CDR3 runs 15 residues. Trimming removed 10 bases at V and 0 bases at J, with 18 bases between. Germline CDR1 MDHEN, CDR2 SYDVKM. The CDR3 spells CATRTREPSNYGYTF. As DNA, the CDR3 is TGTGCCACTCGAACCAGGGAGCCGTCTAACTATGGCTACACCTTC.

The chain employs TRBV28 and TRBJ1-4, with a possible D match to TRBD1 (5 bases). Trimming left V 4 bases short and J 5 bases short, with 14 bases between. Germline CDR1 and CDR2: MDHEN and SYDVKM. The CDR3 is 15 residues long. As DNA, the CDR3 is TGTGCCAGCAGTTCTTCCGGGACTCCAAATGAAAAACTGTTTTTT. Translation gives CASSSSGTPNEKLFF.

The genes are TRBV5-1 and TRBJ1-5; 11 bases map to TRBD1. The V gene end was trimmed by 0 bases and the J gene end by 6 bases; junction bases not matched to a gene: 2. Germline CDR1 SGHRS, CDR2 YFSETQ. CDR3 length: 15 amino acids. This chain's CDR3 is CASSLGTGGSQPQHF. CDR3 nucleotides: TGCGCCAGCAGCTTGGGGACAGGGGGCTCTCAGCCCCAGCATTTT.

V is TRBV28 and J is TRBJ1-2, with D hard to call. V lost 5 bases and J lost 7, with 8 bases in between. The CDR3 length is 11 residues. Germline lookup yields CDR1 MDHEN and CDR2 SYDVKM. The CDR3 sequence: CASSVDGGYTF. CDR3 nucleotide sequence: TGTGCCAGCAGTGTTGACGGTGGCTACACCTTC.

V is TRBV29-1 and J is TRBJ1-1; D is unresolved. This CDR3 has 15 amino acids. Trimming pared 5 bases from V and 0 bases from J, leaving 16 bases between. Germline V gives CDR1 SQVTM, CDR2 ANQGSEA. This CDR3 reads CSVLFQTSLNTEAFF. CDR3 DNA sequence: TGCAGCGTTTTATTTCAGACAAGTTTGAACACTGAAGCTTTCTTT.

The rearrangement uses TRBV10-3 and TRBJ1-5; the D is unclear. The V end was cut by 5 bases, the J end by 7 bases, with 21 bases between. The germline V gene encodes CDR1 ENHRY and CDR2 SYGVKD. The CDR3 extends over 16 amino acids. CDR3 amino acids: CAISSTRPSLGQPQHF. CDR3 bases: TGTGCCATCAGTTCGACTCGCCCAAGCCTTGGGCAGCCCCAGCATTTT.

The gene calls are TRBV6-6 and TRBJ2-1; 10 nucleotides align to TRBD2. This CDR3 comprises 15 residues. Germline CDR1 and CDR2: MNHNY and SVGAGI (reference sequence). V was clipped by 3 bases and J by 8 bases; unmatched bases: 7. The CDR3 region is CASSYGASGSDEQFF. The CDR3 DNA reads as TGTGCCAGCAGTTATGGCGCTAGCGGGAGTGATGAGCAGTTCTTC.

The genes are TRBV7-9 and TRBJ1-1; 10 bases fit TRBD1. Germline V gene data show CDR1 as SEHNR and CDR2 as FQNEAQ (reference sequence). V dropped 4 bases and J dropped 7; count of bases not matched to a gene: 3. The CDR3 has 13 residues. CDR3 residues: CASSSGTGDEAFF. The CDR3, as DNA: TGTGCCAGCAGCTCAGGGACAGGGGATGAAGCTTTCTTT.

The chain carries TRBV5-4 and TRBJ2-5; 7 positions match TRBD1. Trimming at V came to 4 bases and at J to 1 base, leaving 7 bases not matched to a gene. In germline, CDR1 is SGHNT, CDR2 YYREEE (reference sequence). This CDR3 is built from 15 residues. The CDR3 DNA is TGTGCCAGCAGCCCGGAAGGGGGCCGCCAAGAGACCCAGTACTTC. Its translation: CASSPEGGRQETQYF.

J is TRBJ2-7 and V is TRBV29-1, with D tentatively TRBD1 or TRBD2 (5 bases each). The CDR3 sequence is 10 residues long. The ends were cut back, 7 bases at V and 4 bases at J, with 8 bases in the middle. Germline V lookup: CDR1 SQVTM, CDR2 ANQGSEA. The CDR3 here is CSAGQYEQYF. CDR3 coding DNA: TGCAGCGCGGGGCAATACGAGCAGTACTTC.

This chain connects TRBV7-2 to TRBJ2-1; D gene uncertain. The germline V gene encodes CDR1 SGHTA and CDR2 FQGNSA. This CDR3 is built from 15 residues. Trimming shortened V by 1 base and J by 0 bases, and 7 bases separated the two germline ends. The CDR3 DNA reads TGTGCCAGCAGCTTAGGCGTCAGCTCCTACAATGAGCAGTTCTTC. This encodes CASSLGVSSYNEQFF.

The chain uses TRBV7-3 and TRBJ2-3; TRBD2 matches at 12 bases. Germline lookup yields CDR1 SGHTA and CDR2 FQGTGA. CDR3 size: 16 residues. V shed 4 bases and J 0 bases; nucleotides not matched to a gene: 2. The CDR3: CASSSGTSGSTDTQYF. The CDR3, as DNA: TGTGCCAGCAGCTCCGGGACTAGCGGGAGCACAGATACGCAGTATTTT.

The gene calls are TRBV7-2 and TRBJ2-5, with D tentatively TRBD1 (6 bases). The V end lost 5 bases, the J end lost 13 bases, and 14 bases lay between the germline ends. CDR3 length: 11 residues. From germline, CDR1 is SGHTA and CDR2 FQGNSA. The CDR3 DNA follows: TGTGCCAGCAGCGCCTCCAGGGACATGTACTTC. This translates into CASSASRDMYF.

Within the sample, this clone is medium-sized (0.01 to 0.1%). The chain uses TRBV4-2 and TRBJ2-3; 9 positions agree with TRBD1. CDR3 length: 18 amino acids. CDR1 and CDR2 (germline): LGHNA, YNFKEQ. J gave up 0 bases and V 2 bases, and 9 bases lay outside the gene matches. CDR3: CASSQRDRVYVSTDTQYF. The DNA of the CDR3 is TGTGCCAGCAGCCAACGGGACAGGGTGTATGTTAGCACAGATACGCAGTATTTT.

This chain joins TRBV5-4 and TRBJ1-1; TRBD1 matches 8 bases. The V and J ends lost 4 bases and 13 bases, in that order; junction bases with no gene match: 12. The germline V gene has CDR1 SGHNT and CDR2 YYREEE (reference sequence). The length of the CDR3 is 13 residues. The CDR3 nucleotides read TGTGCCAGCAGCGCGGGACAGGAAGGGAGGGGTTTCTTT. Translating it yields CASSAGQEGRGFF.

This chain joins TRBV6-1 and TRBJ1-5; 7 bases fit TRBD1. The CDR3 runs 14 residues. The J segment lost 6 bases and the V segment lost 6 bases, leaving 8 bases of the junction unmatched. The germline gives CDR1 MNHNS, CDR2 SASEGT. CDR3 sequence: CASSPDRAGQPQHF. DNA for the CDR3: TGTGCCAGCAGCCCAGACAGGGCAGGTCAGCCCCAGCATTTT.

In its sample, this clone was seen a few times. V usage is TRBV5-5 and J usage is TRBJ1-2; 8 bases line up with TRBD1. The V segment lost 3 bases and the J segment 3 bases; nucleotides outside the gene matches: 4. The CDR3 is made up of 14 amino acids. The germline V gene has CDR1 SGHKS and CDR2 YYEKEE (reference sequence). The CDR3 nucleotides are TGTGCCAGCAGCTCGACAGGGGCCGACTATGGCTACACCTTC. As protein: CASSSTGADYGYTF.

The chain is built from TRBV4-3 and TRBJ1-1, with a weak D call TRBD1 (5 bases). Per the germline V gene, CDR1 is LGHNA and CDR2 is YSLEER. CDR3 length: 16 residues. V dropped 4 bases and J dropped 4 bases, with 19 bases sitting between them. CDR3 nucleotide sequence: TGCGCCAGCAGCCCCGACCCGGGGGGTGACGGCACTGAAGCTTTCTTT. Its translation is CASSPDPGGDGTEAFF.

V gene TRBV28 combines with J gene TRBJ1-3; the D gene is possibly TRBD1 (5 bases). CDR1 and CDR2 from the germline V gene are MDHEN and SYDVKM. V lost 5 bases, J lost 5 bases, and 13 bases lay in between. This CDR3 has 14 amino acids. CDR3: CASSLQGYRNTIYF. As DNA, the CDR3 is TGTGCCAGCAGTCTGCAGGGTTATAGAAACACCATATATTTT.

The rearrangement links TRBV5-1 to TRBJ1-1; D possibly corresponds to TRBD1 (6 bases). This CDR3 comprises 15 residues. Per the germline V gene, CDR1 is SGHRS and CDR2 is YFSETQ. Trimming stripped 0 bases from V and 6 bases from J, with 15 bases between. The CDR3 DNA is TGCGCCAGCAGCTTGGGAGGGGGGACGGCGTCTGAAGCTTTCTTT. Translating gives CASSLGGGTASEAFF.

The chain employs TRBV14 and TRBJ2-2; no reliable D call. The germline CDR1 and CDR2 sequences are SGHDN and FVKESK. V gave up 0 bases and J gave up 7 bases, with 6 bases separating them. The CDR3 has 13 amino acids. As DNA, the CDR3 is TGTGCCAGCAGCCAAGAAAGGGTCGGGGAGCTGTTTTTT. It yields the protein CASSQERVGELFF. Drawing the rest from reference TRBV14 and TRBJ2-2, the complete variable domain is EAGVTQFPSHSVIEKGQTVTLRCDPISGHDNLYWYRRVMGKEIKFLLHFVKESKQDESGMPNNRFLAERTGGTYSTLKVQPAELEDSGVYFCASSQERVGELFFGEGSRLTVL.

V usage is TRBV19 and J usage is TRBJ2-3; 13 bases are a match to TRBD2. The CDR3 has 16 amino acids. Germline loops: CDR1 LNHDA, CDR2 SQIVND (reference sequence). Trimming took 4 bases from V and 2 from J; bases not matched to a gene: 3. The chain's CDR3 is CASSRTSGGTTDTQYF. The DNA for the CDR3 is TGTGCCAGTAGTAGGACTAGCGGGGGAACCACAGATACGCAGTATTTT.

V gene TRBV6-5 combines with J gene TRBJ1-2; TRBD1 matches 7 bases. This CDR3 region has 13 residues. Germline V gives CDR1 MNHEY, CDR2 SVGAGI. Losses at the gene ends were 4 bases for V and 8 bases for J; bases not matched to a gene: 7. The CDR3 nucleotides read TGTGCCAGCAGTTCCTCGGACAGGTGGGGCTACACCTTC. It translates to CASSSSDRWGYTF.

The V gene is TRBV19, the J gene TRBJ2-2; D tentatively reads TRBD1 or TRBD2 (5 bases each). Germline V gene sequence: CDR1 LNHDA, CDR2 SQIVND (reference sequence). This CDR3 spans 15 amino acids. The germline V and J ends were trimmed by 7 bases and 0 bases, with 12 bases remaining between them. CDR3 in DNA: TGTGCCAGTATGGGGGACGGGGCGAACACCGGGGAGCTGTTTTTT. Residues: CASMGDGANTGELFF.

The V call is TRBV5-6, the J call TRBJ2-3; 10 bases line up with TRBD1. Germline assignment: CDR1 SGHDT and CDR2 YYEEEE. The CDR3 has 15 residues. V was pared by 5 bases and J by 3 bases, with 6 bases of the junction left unmatched. The CDR3 nucleotides read TGTGCCAGCAGTTCCCGGGACAGGGGAACAGATACGCAGTATTTT. This sequence encodes CASSSRDRGTDTQYF.

This chain uses TRBV7-8 with TRBJ1-4; perhaps TRBD1 as D (6 bases). This CDR3 spans 14 amino acids. Germline V CDR1 and CDR2: SGHVS, FQNEAQ. Between the trimmed V and J ends, which lost 5 bases and 16 bases, there was a span of 23 bases. The CDR3 DNA follows: TGTGCCAGCAGCCCAACCGAGACAGGTCGCCCTCGGTTTTTT. As protein: CASSPTETGRPRFF.

The V gene is TRBV5-4, the J gene TRBJ2-1; possibly TRBD1 or TRBD2 for D (6 bases each). Germline V gene sequence: CDR1 SGHNT, CDR2 YYREEE (reference sequence). V lost 8 bases to trimming and J lost 7 bases, with 28 bases between them. The CDR3 covers 17 residues. CDR3 region: CASMVTKGGGAGNEQFF. The CDR3 nucleotides read TGTGCCAGTATGGTCACTAAGGGGGGAGGCGCCGGGAATGAGCAGTTCTTC.